The 14 T cell receptor beta chains given below trace back to one sample, sequenced in a study of a mutant IDH1 vaccine in newly diagnosed glioma. Profiling relied on immunoSEQ multiplex PCR, and the TCRdb table lists in-frame clones only, not all of them. The data contain tens of thousands of clones, 80% to 85% of them seen just once; the ten biggest clones take up 4.5% to 6%. No cognate antigen is known for these TCRs. Described time point: week 35, safety follow-up. It was 300 ug of mutant IDH1 20-mer peptide that made up each vaccine dose, given with topical imiquimod. Material: PBMCs, obtained from a glioma patient whose treatment included an IDH1 peptide vaccine. Source of these receptors: a woman aged 40 to 49 with glioma. Some clones in this sample may be carry-over from other donors' samples.

V gene TRBV1 combines with J gene TRBJ2-3; the table assigns TRBD2, which was not confirmed against the DNA. TRBV1 is flagged as a pseudogene. This CDR3 region has 21 residues. CDR3 loop: CTSSQDRWETSGSEGPSTQYF. CDR3 nucleotides: TGCACCAGCAGCCAAGATAGGTGGGAGACTAGCGGATCAGAGGGCCCTTCTACGCAGTATTTT.

The chain couples TRBV15 to TRBJ1-2; TRBD1 is a possible D gene (5 bases). Germline CDR1 reads LNHNV; CDR2 reads YYDKDF (reference sequence). This CDR3 contains 13 residues. Trimming removed 0 bases at V and 11 bases at J, with 13 bases between. Here the CDR3 reads CATSRDRGEVYTF. The CDR3 coding sequence is TGTGCCACCAGCAGAGATCGGGGGGAAGTTTACACCTTC.

This clone is a singleton in its sample. J is TRBJ2-7 and V is TRBV7-9; a weak D match, TRBD1 (5 bases). Germline-derived CDR1 and CDR2 are SEHNR and FQNEAQ (reference sequence). The CDR3 is 13 residues long. Trimming removed 3 bases from V and 4 bases from J, with 10 bases in between. Here the CDR3 DNA reads TGTGCCAGCAGCTTGCCAGGGTGGTACGAGCAGTACTTC. It is translated as CASSLPGWYEQYF.

Concerning this clone: A junction end diverges from the germline sequence, so it may reflect a read error. The J gene is TRBJ2-1, the V gene TRBV5-1; D unresolved. Germline CDR1 and CDR2: SGHRS and YFSETQ. This CDR3 has 12 residues. The CDR3 region is CASSLDYHEQFF. CDR3 DNA sequence: TGCGCCAGCAGCTTGGACTACCATGAGCAGTTCTTC.

The chain joins TRBV29-1 to TRBJ2-2, with a weak D call TRBD2 (7 bases). The CDR3 covers 14 residues. The germline gives CDR1 SQVTM, CDR2 ANQGSEA. Trimming took off 5 bases at V and 5 bases at J, with 15 bases between the two ends. In nucleotides, the CDR3 is TGCAGCGTTAGGGGGGGGCGGAGTACCGGGGAGCTGTTTTTT. Its protein product is CSVRGGRSTGELFF.

V and J are TRBV19 and TRBJ2-6, with 7 bases aligning to TRBD1. Germline CDR1 reads LNHDA; CDR2 reads SQIVND (reference sequence). Trimming at V came to 5 bases and at J to 0 bases, leaving 1 base not matched to a gene. The CDR3 extends over 15 amino acids. The CDR3 bases are TGTGCCAGTAGTCCAGGGGGCTCTGGGGCCAACGTCCTGACTTTC. It specifies CASSPGGSGANVLTF.

The chain employs TRBV7-9 and TRBJ2-2, with D possibly being TRBD1 (6 bases). This CDR3 contains 15 residues. Germline CDR1 SEHNR, CDR2 FQNEAQ (reference sequence). The V and J ends lost 3 bases and 4 bases respectively, with 12 bases between them. The CDR3 here is CASSFATGITGELFF. The CDR3 DNA reads as TGTGCCAGCAGCTTTGCTACAGGGATCACCGGGGAGCTGTTTTTT.

The V call is TRBV30, the J call TRBJ1-2; D is ambiguous. This CDR3 has 13 residues. Germline loops: CDR1 GTSNPN, CDR2 SVGIG (reference sequence). With 0 bases removed from V and 6 bases from J, the gap between germline ends came to 11 bases. The CDR3, as DNA: TGTGCCTGGAGTGTACGGAGTGTCGATGGCTACACCTTC. It is translated as CAWSVRSVDGYTF.

This clone is deemed medium-sized (0.01 to 0.1%). The V gene is TRBV19, the J gene TRBJ1-2; tentatively, D is TRBD1 (5 bases). With 6 bases removed from V and 2 bases from J, the gap between germline ends came to 10 bases. Germline V gene sequence: CDR1 LNHDA, CDR2 SQIVND (reference sequence). CDR3 length equals 13 residues. CDR3 nucleotide sequence: TGTGCCAGTAGCTTTGGGGCGAACTATGGCTACACCTTC. This translates into CASSFGANYGYTF.

The chain combines TRBV7-2 with TRBJ1-1; TRBD1 is a possible D gene (6 bases). From germline, CDR1 is SGHTA and CDR2 FQGNSA. CDR3 length: 15 amino acids. Trimming cost V 5 bases and J 1 base, with 14 bases left between them. In nucleotides, the CDR3 is TGTGCCAGCAGCCGAAACAGGGCCCCGAACACTGAAGCTTTCTTT. This translates into CASSRNRAPNTEAFF.

The CDR3 reads CASTRGGANGYTF. The CDR3 nucleotides are TGTGCCAGCACGCGAGGGGGGGCGAATGGCTACACCTTC. The chain combines TRBV27 with TRBJ1-2; TRBD1 might be the D (6 bases). CDR3 length equals 13 residues. Trimming pared 7 bases from V and 6 bases from J, leaving 15 bases between. The V gene's germline CDR1 is MNHEY and CDR2 SMNVEV (reference sequence).

The chain has TRBV20-1 and TRBJ1-2; D unclear. This CDR3 comprises 9 residues. Germline CDR1 reads DFQATT; CDR2 reads SNEGSKA (reference sequence). The V end lost 6 bases, the J end lost 6 bases, and 5 bases lay between the germline ends. The CDR3 region is CSAPDGYTF. The DNA for the CDR3 is TGCAGTGCCCCCGATGGCTACACCTTC.

This chain joins TRBV10-3 and TRBJ2-5; TRBD1 aligns across 9 bases. Trimming cost V 0 bases and J 3 bases; bases outside gene matches: 8. This CDR3 is built from 17 residues. Germline CDR1 reads ENHRY; CDR2 reads SYGVKD. The CDR3 is CAISESRPGQGKETQYF. CDR3 DNA: TGTGCCATCAGTGAGTCACGACCGGGACAGGGCAAAGAGACCCAGTACTTC.

V and J are TRBV6-1 and TRBJ1-2, with D possibly being TRBD1 (5 bases). The ends were cut back, 4 bases at V and 6 bases at J, with 12 bases in the middle. Germline V gene data show CDR1 as MNHNS and CDR2 as SASEGT. The length of the CDR3 is 13 residues. The CDR3 DNA reads as TGTGCCAGCAGTGCCAGAGGGGAGGATGGCTACACCTTC. Residues: CASSARGEDGYTF.